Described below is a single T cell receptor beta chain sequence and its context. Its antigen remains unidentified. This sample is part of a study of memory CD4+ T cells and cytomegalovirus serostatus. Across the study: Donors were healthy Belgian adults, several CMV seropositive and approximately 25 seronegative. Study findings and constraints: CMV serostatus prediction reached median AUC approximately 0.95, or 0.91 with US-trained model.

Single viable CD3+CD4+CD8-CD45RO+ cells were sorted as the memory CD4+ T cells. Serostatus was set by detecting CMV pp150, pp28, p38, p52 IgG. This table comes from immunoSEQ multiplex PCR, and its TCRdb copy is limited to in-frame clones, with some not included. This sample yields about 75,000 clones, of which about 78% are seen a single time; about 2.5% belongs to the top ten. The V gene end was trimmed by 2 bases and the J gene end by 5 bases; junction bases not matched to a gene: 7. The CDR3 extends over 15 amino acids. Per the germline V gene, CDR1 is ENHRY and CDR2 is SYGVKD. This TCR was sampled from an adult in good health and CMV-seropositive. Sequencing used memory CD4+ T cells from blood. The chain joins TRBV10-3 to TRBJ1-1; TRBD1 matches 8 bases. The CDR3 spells CAISELNRGATEAFF. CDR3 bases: TGTGCCATCAGTGAGCTCAACAGGGGGGCGACTGAAGCTTTCTTT.